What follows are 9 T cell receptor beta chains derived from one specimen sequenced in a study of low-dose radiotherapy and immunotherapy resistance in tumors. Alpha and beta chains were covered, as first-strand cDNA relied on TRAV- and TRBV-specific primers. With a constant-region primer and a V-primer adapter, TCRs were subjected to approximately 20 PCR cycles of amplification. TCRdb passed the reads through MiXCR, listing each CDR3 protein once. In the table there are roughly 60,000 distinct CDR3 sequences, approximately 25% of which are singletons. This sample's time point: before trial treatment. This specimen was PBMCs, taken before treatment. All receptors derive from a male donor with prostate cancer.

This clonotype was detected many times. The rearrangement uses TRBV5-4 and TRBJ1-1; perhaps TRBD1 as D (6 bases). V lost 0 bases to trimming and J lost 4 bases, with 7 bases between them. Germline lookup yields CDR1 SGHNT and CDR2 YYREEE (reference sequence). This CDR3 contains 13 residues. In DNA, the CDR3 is TGTGCCAGCAGCTTGGCAGGGGTCACTGAAGCTTTCTTT. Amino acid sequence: CASSLAGVTEAFF.

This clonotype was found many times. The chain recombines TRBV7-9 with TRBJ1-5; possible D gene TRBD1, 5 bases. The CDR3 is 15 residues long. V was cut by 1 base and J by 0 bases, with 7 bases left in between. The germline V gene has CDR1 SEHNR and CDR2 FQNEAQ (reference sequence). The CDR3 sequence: CASSLGTNSNQPQHF. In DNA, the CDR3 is TGTGCCAGCAGCTTAGGGACAAATAGCAATCAGCCCCAGCATTTT.

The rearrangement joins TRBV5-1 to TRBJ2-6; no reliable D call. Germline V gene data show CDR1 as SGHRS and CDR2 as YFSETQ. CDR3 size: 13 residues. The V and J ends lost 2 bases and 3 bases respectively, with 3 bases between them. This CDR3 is CASSLDGANVLTF. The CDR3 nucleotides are TGCGCCAGCAGCTTAGATGGGGCCAACGTCCTGACTTTC.

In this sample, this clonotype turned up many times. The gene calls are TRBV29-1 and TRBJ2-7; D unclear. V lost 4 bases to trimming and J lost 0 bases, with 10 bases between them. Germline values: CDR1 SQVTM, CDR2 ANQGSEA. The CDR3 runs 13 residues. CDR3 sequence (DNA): TGCAGCGTTGCAACAGTCGCCTCCTACGAGCAGTACTTC. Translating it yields CSVATVASYEQYF.

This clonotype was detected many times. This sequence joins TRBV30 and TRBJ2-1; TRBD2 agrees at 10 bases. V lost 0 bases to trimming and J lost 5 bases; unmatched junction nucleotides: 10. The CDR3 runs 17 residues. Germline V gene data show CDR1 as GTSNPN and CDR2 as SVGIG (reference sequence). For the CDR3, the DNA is TGTGCCTGGAGTGTATTGGCGGGCCTAGCGGGGGACAATGAGCAGTTCTTC. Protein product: CAWSVLAGLAGDNEQFF. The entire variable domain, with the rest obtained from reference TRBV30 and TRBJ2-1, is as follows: SQTIHQWPATLVQPVGSPLSLECTVEGTSNPNLYWYRQAAGRGLQLLFYSVGIGQISSEVPQNLSASRPQDRQFILSSKKLLLSDSGFYLCAWSVLAGLAGDNEQFFGPGTRLTVL.

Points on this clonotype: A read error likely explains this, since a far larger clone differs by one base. This chain's CDR3 is CATSRDATVREQFF. As DNA, the CDR3 is TGTGCCACCAGCAGAGATGCGACCGTCCGGGAGCAGTTCTTC. The chain carries TRBV15 and TRBJ2-1; D uncertain. This CDR3 is 14 amino acids long. Germline assignment: CDR1 LNHNV and CDR2 YYDKDF (reference sequence). Trimming cost V 0 bases and J 10 bases, with 13 bases left between them.

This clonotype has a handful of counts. CDR3 protein: CASSLGLAGRNEQFF. The CDR3 nucleotides read TGTGCCAGCAGTTTAGGACTAGCGGGAAGGAATGAGCAGTTCTTC. V usage is TRBV28 and J usage is TRBJ2-1, with TRBD2 identical over 12 bases. The germline gives CDR1 MDHEN, CDR2 SYDVKM. The CDR3 contains 15 residues. V gave up 2 bases and J gave up 7 bases; unmatched junction bases: 3.

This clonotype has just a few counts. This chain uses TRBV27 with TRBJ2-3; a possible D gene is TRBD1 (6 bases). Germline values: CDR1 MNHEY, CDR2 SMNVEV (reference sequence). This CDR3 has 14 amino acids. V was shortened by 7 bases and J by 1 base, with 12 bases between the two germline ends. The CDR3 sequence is CASTLGGGTDTQYF. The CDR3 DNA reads TGTGCCAGCACCCTTGGGGGCGGCACAGATACGCAGTATTTT.

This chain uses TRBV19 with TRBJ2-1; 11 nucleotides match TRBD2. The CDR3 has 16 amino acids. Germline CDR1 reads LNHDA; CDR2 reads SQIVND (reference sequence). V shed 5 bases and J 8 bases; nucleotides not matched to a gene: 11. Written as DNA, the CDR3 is TGTGCCAGTAGTCTAAGAAGTAGCGGGGGGGGCGATGAGCAGTTCTTC. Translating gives CASSLRSSGGGDEQFF.